Listed below are T cell receptor beta chains from one sample, sequenced in a study of cytomegalovirus exposure and HLA in healthy donors. TCRdb's copy holds only in-frame clones and misses some; the assay was immunoSEQ multiplex PCR. Among 200,000 to 250,000 clones listed, roughly 73% were seen once. The specimen was PBMCs. These receptors originate from a boy younger than 18 in good health and CMV-seronegative. The CDR3 runs from the conserved cysteine through the conserved F or W. A D gene is named only where the DNA matches it firmly. Size values are once, few and many counts, or a class for expanded clones, and some rows have none.

D: .
V: TRBV5-5
size: .
J: TRBJ2-3
CDR3: CASTYRGAGTDTQYF
DNA: TGTGCCAGCACCTACCGTGGTGCGGGCACAGATACGCAGTATTTT

D: .
V: TRBV6-5
size: .
J: TRBJ1-2
CDR3: CASSYGRDYGYTF
DNA: TGTGCCAGCAGTTACGGTCGGGATTACGGCTACACCTTC

D: TRBD2
V: TRBV25-1
size: .
J: TRBJ2-5
CDR3: CASSETGDYPLETQYF
DNA: TGTGCCAGCAGTGAGACCGGGGACTATCCGTTAGAGACCCAGTACTTC

D: .
V: TRBV4-1
size: .
J: TRBJ1-5
CDR3: CASSQEGPTDYSNQPQHF
DNA: TGCGCCAGCAGCCAAGAAGGGCCCACCGACTATAGCAATCAGCCCCAGCATTTT

D: .
V: TRBV14
size: .
J: TRBJ1-3
CDR3: CASSPRQLSGNTIYF
DNA: TGTGCCAGCAGCCCTCGACAGCTCTCTGGAAACACCATATATTTT

D: TRBD2
V: TRBV2
size: .
J: TRBJ2-3
CDR3: CASSSSSGTDTQYF
DNA: TGTGCCAGCAGTTCCTCTAGCGGGACAGATACGCAGTATTTT

D: TRBD1
V: TRBV5-4
size: .
J: TRBJ2-5
CDR3: CASSYPDRGETQYF
DNA: TGTGCCAGCAGCTACCCCGACAGGGGAGAGACCCAGTACTTC

D: .
V: TRBV30
size: .
J: TRBJ1-1
CDR3: CAWSPGHNTEAFF
DNA: TGTGCCTGGAGTCCGGGACATAACACTGAAGCTTTCTTT

D: .
V: TRBV5-8
size: .
J: TRBJ2-1
CDR3: CASSPGAGTDIQSGIF
DNA: TGTGCCAGCAGCCCGGGGGCCGGGACAGACATTCAGAGTGGGATCTTC

D: .
V: TRBV27
size: few
J: TRBJ2-3
CDR3: CASSFFAGWKTDTQYF
DNA: TGTGCCAGCAGTTTCTTCGCCGGGTGGAAGACAGATACGCAGTATTTT

D: .
V: TRBV11-2
size: .
J: TRBJ1-1
CDR3: CASSLTGRENTEAFF
DNA: TGTGCCAGCAGCTTAACAGGGAGGGAGAACACTGAAGCTTTCTTT

D: TRBD1
V: TRBV7-8
size: .
J: TRBJ2-7
CDR3: CASSDRGPYYEQYF
DNA: TGTGCCAGCAGCGACAGGGGACCATACTACGAGCAGTACTTC

D: TRBD1
V: TRBV19
size: .
J: TRBJ1-1
CDR3: CATRDRWTNTEAFF
DNA: TGTGCCACTCGGGACAGGTGGACGAACACTGAAGCTTTCTTT

D: TRBD2
V: TRBV11-3
size: once
J: TRBJ2-7
CDR3: CASSSSGGSSYEQYF
DNA: TGTGCCAGCAGCTCCAGCGGGGGCAGCTCCTACGAGCAGTACTTC

D: .
V: TRBV5-1
size: few
J: TRBJ2-5
CDR3: CASSPRLLGSETQYF
DNA: TGCGCCAGCAGCCCCCGCCTACTAGGTTCAGAGACCCAGTACTTC

D: .
V: TRBV9
size: .
J: TRBJ1-1
CDR3: CASSPMNTEAFF
DNA: TGTGCCAGCAGCCCTATGAACACTGAAGCTTTCTTT

D: TRBD1
V: TRBV5-4
size: few
J: TRBJ2-1
CDR3: CASSLGGQGGRIGQFF
DNA: TGTGCCAGCAGCTTGGGGGGACAGGGGGGGAGGATTGGGCAGTTCTTC

D: .
V: TRBV7-9
size: .
J: TRBJ1-1
CDR3: CASSHSNTEAFF
DNA: TGTGCCAGCAGCCACTCGAACACTGAAGCTTTCTTT

D: TRBD1
V: TRBV5-1
size: .
J: TRBJ2-7
CDR3: CASSLDTLTGGYYEQYF
DNA: TGCGCCAGCAGCTTGGATACTTTGACAGGGGGTTACTACGAGCAGTACTTC

D: .
V: TRBV27
size: .
J: TRBJ1-1
CDR3: CASSWSTGNTEAFF
DNA: TGTGCCAGCAGTTGGTCGACAGGGAACACTGAAGCTTTCTTT

D: TRBD2
V: TRBV18
size: once
J: TRBJ2-1
CDR3: CASSPLHRPGLAGGLGNEQFF
DNA: TGTGCCAGCTCACCGCTACACCGTCCGGGACTAGCGGGGGGGCTCGGTAATGAGCAGTTCTTC

D: .
V: TRBV29-1
size: .
J: TRBJ1-2
CDR3: CSVDSFYGYTF
DNA: TGCAGCGTTGATTCTTTTTATGGCTACACCTTC

D: TRBD2
V: TRBV27
size: .
J: TRBJ2-1
CDR3: CASSLPGTSGYNEQFF
DNA: TGTGCCAGCAGTTTACCCGGGACTAGCGGATACAATGAGCAGTTCTTC

D: TRBD1
V: TRBV11-3
size: once
J: TRBJ1-2
CDR3: CASSLPGQGLYGYTF
DNA: TGTGCCAGCAGCTTACCGGGACAGGGCCTCTATGGCTACACCTTC

D: TRBD1
V: TRBV30
size: .
J: TRBJ2-3
CDR3: CAWSAWDLQGDTQYF
DNA: TGTGCCTGGAGTGCCTGGGACCTACAGGGGGATACGCAGTATTTT